These T cell receptor beta chains were read from a single sample in a study of CD8 T cells in Susac syndrome. In TCRdb, the immunoSEQ multiplex PCR reads were re-called with MiXCR into one record per CDR3 protein. The data show over 150,000 distinct CDR3 sequences, approximately 95% seen once. The sample taken for sequencing was CD4+ T cells from PBMCs. All receptors derive from a human donor with Susac syndrome. CDR3s include the opening cysteine and the closing phenylalanine or tryptophan. Each record gives: CDR3 DNA, CDR3 protein, J gene, V gene, D gene, clone size. A D gene is named only where the DNA matches it firmly. A clone size is listed for some rows: how often the clone was seen (once, few, many), or a class if it is expanded.

TGCGCCAGCAGCTCCTCGGTGGGTTGGGACATTCAGTACTTC | CASSSSVGWDIQYF | TRBJ2-4 | TRBV5-1 | . | .
TGTGCCAGCAGTTTTGTGGACCCGAGCACAGATACGCAGTATTTT | CASSFVDPSTDTQYF | TRBJ2-3 | TRBV12-3/TRBV12-4 | . | .
TGCAGCGTTCGCGGGGGTGTGAACACCGGGGAGCTGTTTTTT | CSVRGGVNTGELFF | TRBJ2-2 | TRBV29-1 | TRBD2 | .
TGTGCCAGCAGCCCCTTGACCCCACGGGACAGGGGAGGGTATGGCTACACCTTC | CASSPLTPRDRGGYGYTF | TRBJ1-2 | TRBV5-6 | TRBD1 | .
TGCAGCGTTGCTCCTAGCGGGAGCTACGAGCAGTACTTC | CSVAPSGSYEQYF | TRBJ2-7 | TRBV29-1 | TRBD2 | .
TGTGCCAGCTCACCTAGAGACCGGGCCGAGCAGTACTTC | CASSPRDRAEQYF | TRBJ2-7 | TRBV18 | . | .
TGTGCCAGCTCACCAAGGGCGGCAGGGTCCTACAATGAGCAGTTCTTC | CASSPRAAGSYNEQFF | TRBJ2-1 | TRBV18 | . | .
TGTGCCAGCAGTTTTGCTAGAGCCTACAATGAGCAGTTCTTC | CASSFARAYNEQFF | TRBJ2-1 | TRBV28 | . | .
TGTGCCAGCAGCTTGGAGGGACCGAGGGAGACCCAGTACTTC | CASSLEGPRETQYF | TRBJ2-5 | TRBV5-4 | . | .
TGTGCCAGCAGCCCAGAGCGGGGTACCTACGAGCAGTACTTC | CASSPERGTYEQYF | TRBJ2-7 | TRBV3-1 | TRBD2 | .
TGCAGTGCTGGCCGGACAGGGGGCCTGGGAGAGACCCAGTACTTC | CSAGRTGGLGETQYF | TRBJ2-5 | TRBV20-1 | TRBD1 | .
TGTGCCAGCGCTACGGACACCGGGGAGCTGTTTTTT | CASATDTGELFF | TRBJ2-2 | TRBV18 | . | .
TGTGCCAGCAGCTTGGGGGGGAGCGGGAGGACCTACGAGCAGTACTTC | CASSLGGSGRTYEQYF | TRBJ2-7 | TRBV5-6 | TRBD2 | .
TGTGCCTGGACGAGACAGGACATGAACACTGAAGCTTTCTTT | CAWTRQDMNTEAFF | TRBJ1-1 | TRBV30 | . | .
TGTGCCGTATGGGACACTGAAGAGACCCAGTACTTC | CAVWDTEETQYF | TRBJ2-5 | TRBV10-3 | . | .
TGTGCCAGCAGTTTAACGGGAGGGGGGGCCAATGAGCAGTTCTTC | CASSLTGGGANEQFF | TRBJ2-1 | TRBV25-1 | TRBD2 | .
TGTGCCAGCAGCTCATCGACTAGCGGTTTGGTTGGGACCCAGTACTTC | CASSSSTSGLVGTQYF | TRBJ2-5 | TRBV7-9 | TRBD2 | .
TGTGCCAGCAGTCAGATTACCGGGAGGGAGCAGTTCTTC | CASSQITGREQFF | TRBJ2-1 | TRBV12-3/TRBV12-4 | TRBD2 | .
TGCAGCGTTAGCAGTTCGCCAGAGACCCAGTACTTC | CSVSSSPETQYF | TRBJ2-5 | TRBV29-1 | . | .
TGTGCCACCAGTGATTCTGGTCCGTTGCAGTTCTTC | CATSDSGPLQFF | TRBJ2-1 | TRBV24-1 | . | once
TGCAGCGCTACGGTCACTGAAGCTTTCTTT | CSATVTEAFF | TRBJ1-1 | TRBV29-1 | . | .
TGTGCCAGCACCCCAAAAGGGGAGGACACCGGGGAGCTGTTTTTT | CASTPKGEDTGELFF | TRBJ2-2 | TRBV9 | . | .